This record looks at one TCR beta chain sequence and its context. Its specificity is unknown. The ends lost 5 bases at V and 5 bases at J; junction bases unmatched: 9. CDR1 and CDR2 from the germline V gene are DFQATT and SNEGSKA (reference sequence). This CDR3 is 14 amino acids long. The data derive from a study of blood T cells in healthy people across ages. Study-level findings and limits: Strong correlation linked observed beta diversity and percent naive T cells.

Combining a sample-barcoded 5' primer with a J-beta primer mix, a second PCR ran for roughly 7 to 12 cycles. TCRdb re-analysed the 5' RACE reads in MiXCR, keeping a single row per CDR3 protein. Of 2 million or so distinct CDR3 sequences listed, 49% were seen once; the top ten hold less than 2.5%. Isolating PBMCs gave at least 7 million of these cells per sample. This chain connects TRBV20-1 to TRBJ1-5; 7 positions agree with TRBD1. The sequenced material came from blood. This TCR was recovered from a woman in her 40s in good health. The CDR3 DNA reads as TGCAGTGCTCCCAGGGGGGGCTCATATCAGCCCCAGCATTTT. Encoded protein: CSAPRGGSYQPQHF.